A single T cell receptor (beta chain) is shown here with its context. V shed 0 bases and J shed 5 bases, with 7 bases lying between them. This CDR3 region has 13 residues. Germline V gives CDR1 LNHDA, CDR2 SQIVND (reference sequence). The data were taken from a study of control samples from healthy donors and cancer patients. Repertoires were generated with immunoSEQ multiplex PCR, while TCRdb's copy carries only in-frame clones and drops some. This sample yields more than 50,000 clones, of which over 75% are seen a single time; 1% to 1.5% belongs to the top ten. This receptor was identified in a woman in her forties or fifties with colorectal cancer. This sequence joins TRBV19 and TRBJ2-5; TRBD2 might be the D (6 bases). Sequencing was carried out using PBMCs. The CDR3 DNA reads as TGTGCCAGTAGTATAGATCGGGGGGAGACCCAGTACTTC. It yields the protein CASSIDRGETQYF.